The 20 T cell receptor beta chains below come from one sample, sequenced in a study of blood T cell repertoires in COVID-19. Clones were read by immunoSEQ multiplex PCR, and TCRdb kept only the in-frame ones, dropping some. In the table there are about 270,000 clones, over 80% of which are singletons. Sequencing input: PBMCs or T cells enriched from blood (not recorded which). All receptors come from a woman in her 30s with acute COVID-19.

Only one count was recorded for this clone. The V and J genes are TRBV19 and TRBJ2-1; D is unresolved. The CDR3 has 15 residues. Trimming shortened V by 7 bases and J by 1 base, and 14 bases separated the two germline ends. Germline-derived CDR1 and CDR2 are LNHDA and SQIVND (reference sequence). CDR3 in DNA: TGTGCCAGTACCCAGACCGGGTTTTCCTACAATGAGCAGTTCTTC. This encodes CASTQTGFSYNEQFF. The full variable domain, rest sourced from reference TRBV19 and TRBJ2-1, is DGGITQSPKYLFRKEGQNVTLSCEQNLNHDAMYWYRQDPGQGLRLIYYSQIVNDFQKGDIAEGYSVSREKKESFPLTVTSAQKNPTAFYLCASTQTGFSYNEQFFGPGTRLTVL.

The chain recombines TRBV7-9 with TRBJ1-2; possible D gene TRBD1, 5 bases. The CDR3 is made up of 14 amino acids. V was pared by 5 bases and J by 2 bases, with 12 bases between. Germline CDR1 SEHNR, CDR2 FQNEAQ (reference sequence). This CDR3 is CASSRENRNYGYTF. CDR3 bases: TGTGCCAGCAGCCGGGAGAACAGGAACTATGGCTACACCTTC.

This CDR3 is CASRGQTEGEQYF. In DNA form, the CDR3 reads TGTGCCAGCAGGGGACAGACGGAGGGCGAGCAGTACTTC. The gene calls are TRBV11-1 and TRBJ2-7, with D possibly matching TRBD1 (7 bases). The V end lost 6 bases, the J end lost 6 bases, and 15 bases lay between the germline ends. The CDR3 sequence is 13 residues long. Germline-derived CDR1 and CDR2 are SGHAT and FQDESV (reference sequence).

The chain couples TRBV12-3 or TRBV12-4 to TRBJ2-5; a possible D gene is TRBD1 (6 bases). This CDR3 is built from 11 residues. Trimming pared 6 bases from V and 7 bases from J, leaving 9 bases between. The chain's CDR3 is CASSSTGTQYF. As DNA, the CDR3 is TGTGCCAGCAGCTCGACAGGGACCCAGTACTTC.

This chain joins TRBV29-1 and TRBJ1-2; TRBD1 matches at 10 bases. There are 14 residues in the CDR3. With V trimmed by 4 bases and J by 7 bases, 9 bases remained unmatched. Germline V gives CDR1 SQVTM, CDR2 ANQGSEA. The CDR3 region has the DNA TGCAGCGTTGTCCGGGACAGGGGAGCTAGTGGCTACACCTTC. Protein sequence: CSVVRDRGASGYTF.

This chain joins TRBV7-9 and TRBJ2-1; 8 positions match TRBD2. The CDR3 has 15 residues. V gave up 1 base and J gave up 6 bases; unmatched junction bases: 5. Germline values: CDR1 SEHNR, CDR2 FQNEAQ (reference sequence). CDR3 in amino acids: CASSLESGTSNEQFF. The CDR3 DNA reads as TGTGCCAGCAGCTTAGAGTCCGGGACTAGCAATGAGCAGTTCTTC.

DNA of the CDR3: TGTGCCAGCAGCCGAGATCAGCCCCAGCATTTT. Amino acids: CASSRDQPQHF. This chain connects TRBV6-5 to TRBJ1-5; no definite D call. The V and J ends lost 6 bases and 5 bases respectively, with 5 bases between them. This CDR3 has 11 amino acids. CDR1 is MNHEY, CDR2 SVGAGI, per germline.

The chain uses TRBV27 and TRBJ2-7, with a possible D match to TRBD2 (6 bases). Germline CDR1 is MNHEY and CDR2 is SMNVEV (reference sequence). The CDR3 runs 19 residues. Trimming took off 8 bases at V and 4 bases at J, with 33 bases between the two ends. The CDR3 DNA is TGTGCCAGCCGGTTTTGGTCGGGAGAGGTCCGTACGAGCCCGTACGAGCAGTACTTC. This codes for CASRFWSGEVRTSPYEQYF.

On this clone: The same CDR3 is also encoded by other DNA sequences in this sample. The chain recombines TRBV18 with TRBJ1-1; D is unresolved. The CDR3 has 13 residues. V was trimmed by 0 bases and J by 0 bases, leaving 2 bases between them. From germline, CDR1 is KGHSH and CDR2 LQKENI. The CDR3 DNA is TGTGCCAGCTCACCACCTATGAACACTGAAGCTTTCTTT. This gives the protein CASSPPMNTEAFF.

This chain connects TRBV24-1 to TRBJ2-7; TRBD1 might be the D (6 bases). Germline CDR1 and CDR2: KGHDR and SFDVKD. This CDR3 has 14 amino acids. Trimming took 5 bases from V and 5 from J, leaving 15 bases between them. The CDR3 protein is CATSAGTPSDEQYF. In nucleotides, the CDR3 is TGTGCCACCAGTGCTGGGACACCATCTGACGAGCAGTACTTC.

The genes are TRBV27 and TRBJ2-1; D is ambiguous. The V and J ends lost 0 bases and 3 bases respectively, with 9 bases between them. The CDR3 covers 15 residues. Germline V gene lookup returns CDR1 MNHEY and CDR2 SMNVEV (reference sequence). CDR3: CASSLSQDLYNEQFF. In nucleotides, the CDR3 is TGTGCCAGCAGTTTATCGCAGGATCTCTACAATGAGCAGTTCTTC.

This clone turned up a few times. The chain recombines TRBV7-9 with TRBJ1-2; 7 positions match TRBD1. In germline, CDR1 is SEHNR, CDR2 FQNEAQ (reference sequence). The CDR3 consists of 14 residues. V dropped 2 bases and J dropped 8; count of bases not matched to a gene: 8. This CDR3 reads CASSLFGQAGGYTF. CDR3 in DNA: TGTGCCAGCAGCTTATTCGGACAGGCAGGCGGCTACACCTTC.

The V call is TRBV5-1, the J call TRBJ2-7; TRBD1 matches 9 bases. Germline CDR1 is SGHRS and CDR2 is YFSETQ. The CDR3 has 15 amino acids. Trimming at V came to 5 bases and at J to 4 bases, leaving 10 bases not matched to a gene. The CDR3 is CASSFGGTGNYEQYF. In DNA, the CDR3 is TGCGCCAGCAGTTTTGGGGGGACAGGGAATTACGAGCAGTACTTC.

DNA of the CDR3: TGTGCCAGCAGCTTAGACCCGAGGAGGACAGGGGTCTACGAGCAGTACTTC. It translates to CASSLDPRRTGVYEQYF. The chain combines TRBV7-9 with TRBJ2-7, with 9 bases lining up with TRBD1. V lost 1 base, J lost 3 bases, and 10 bases stayed unmatched. This CDR3 is 17 amino acids long. Germline V lookup: CDR1 SEHNR, CDR2 FQNEAQ (reference sequence).

The chain links TRBV19 to TRBJ2-3; weak D call: TRBD1 (6 bases). Germline CDR1 is LNHDA and CDR2 is SQIVND (reference sequence). V lost 3 bases and J 4 bases, leaving 14 bases between the germline ends. This CDR3 has 15 amino acids. The CDR3, as DNA: TGTGCCAGTAGTATCCGGCAGGGGAATGCAGATACGCAGTATTTT. It encodes CASSIRQGNADTQYF.

This clone was counted many times. The chain has TRBV7-6 and TRBJ2-7, with D possibly matching TRBD2 (6 bases). The germline V gene has CDR1 SGHVS and CDR2 FNYEAQ. V lost 6 bases and J lost 0, with 15 bases in between. This CDR3 contains 15 residues. CDR3 in amino acids: CASRKSSGSSYEQYF. The CDR3 DNA sequence: TGTGCCAGCAGAAAAAGTAGCGGAAGCTCCTACGAGCAGTACTTC.

The gene calls are TRBV28 and TRBJ2-2, with 10 bases lining up with TRBD2. Germline CDR1 and CDR2: MDHEN and SYDVKM. Trimming took 8 bases from V and 2 from J; bases not matched to a gene: 8. The CDR3 runs 16 residues. CDR3 coding DNA: TGTGCCAGCCGGTTAGGGACTAGCGAAAACACCGGGGAGCTGTTTTTT. It yields the protein CASRLGTSENTGELFF.

The CDR3 sequence is CASSIGSGQLYGYTF. The CDR3, as DNA: TGTGCCAGCAGCATTGGATCAGGACAGCTCTATGGCTACACCTTC. The rearrangement joins TRBV7-8 to TRBJ1-2; the D gene is possibly TRBD1 (6 bases). This CDR3 has 15 amino acids. Germline V gene data show CDR1 as SGHVS and CDR2 as FQNEAQ. V was clipped by 5 bases and J by 4 bases, with 17 bases between them.

V usage is TRBV18 and J usage is TRBJ2-3; D remains ambiguous. In germline, CDR1 is KGHSH, CDR2 LQKENI. V dropped 3 bases and J dropped 2 bases, with 12 bases sitting between them. This CDR3 region has 15 residues. The CDR3 DNA follows: TGTGCCAGCTCACCTGTAGCCTTAATCACAGATACGCAGTATTTT. This encodes CASSPVALITDTQYF.

The CDR3 bases are TGTGCCAGCACCTTGCAACCGGGCAATCAGCCCCAGCATTTT. Its protein is CASTLQPGNQPQHF. The chain is built from TRBV7-2 and TRBJ1-5, with D unclear. From germline, CDR1 is SGHTA and CDR2 FQGNSA. V was pared by 7 bases and J by 2 bases, with 12 bases between. CDR3 length: 14 residues.